A single sample gave rise to the 15 T cell receptor beta chains below, sequenced in a study of spatial heterogeneity in lung cancer. TCRdb re-analysed the 5' RACE reads in MiXCR, keeping a single row per CDR3 protein. This sample has 3,500 to 5,000 distinct CDR3 sequences, with about 55% found just once. Described time point: sample taken at primary tumor resection. No cell sorting; template was whole RNA from tumor, lung tissue or PBMC. The sequences come from PBMCs, collected at surgery. These receptors were taken from a female donor with early-stage non-small cell lung cancer.

Points on this clonotype: This beta chain came through as a stray read in a library set up for alpha chains, and its size says little. V and J are TRBV28 and TRBJ2-7, with 8 bases lining up with TRBD1. The ends lost 8 bases at V and 4 bases at J; junction bases unmatched: 7. CDR3 length: 13 residues. Germline lookup yields CDR1 MDHEN and CDR2 SYDVKM. The CDR3 sequence is CASHEDRGYEQYF. CDR3 in DNA: TGTGCCAGCCACGAAGACAGGGGATACGAGCAGTACTTC.

About this clonotype: This beta chain was picked up by a library intended for alpha chains and is off target, so its count carries little meaning. CDR3 amino acids: CASSSPNMKDRAFTYEQYF. CDR3 nucleotides: TGTGCCAGCAGTTCACCAAACATGAAAGATCGAGCCTTCACCTACGAGCAGTACTTC. V usage is TRBV6-5 and J usage is TRBJ2-7; D remains unclear. Trimming shortened V by 4 bases and J by 2 bases, and 27 bases separated the two germline ends. The length of the CDR3 is 19 residues. Germline V CDR1 and CDR2: MNHEY, SVGAGI.

Concerning this clonotype: This beta chain turned up in a library designed for alpha chains; as an off-target read, its abundance says little. The chain couples TRBV20-1 to TRBJ2-7; 9 bases are shared with TRBD2. J lost 9 bases, V lost 5 bases, and 11 bases had no gene match. The CDR3 has 13 amino acids. CDR1 is DFQATT, CDR2 SNEGSKA, per germline (reference sequence). In DNA, the CDR3 is TGCAGTGCTCGCCCCCTAGCGGGGTTCGCGCAGTACGTC. It yields the protein CSARPLAGFAQYV.

This clonotype has more than one count but fewer than ten. Since it is a stray read in a library aimed at alpha chains, this beta chain has a size that is not meaningful. The chain employs TRBV5-1 and TRBJ2-1; D is unresolved. The CDR3 covers 14 residues. The V and J ends lost 1 base and 6 bases respectively, with 11 bases between them. CDR1 is SGHRS and CDR2 is YFSETQ in the germline V gene. The CDR3 DNA is TGCGCCAGCAGCTTGTTAGGGCCCTCCAATGAGCAGTTCTTC. It encodes CASSLLGPSNEQFF.

This clonotype was seen a handful of times. Little can be read into the size of this beta chain, an off-target read in a library designed for alpha chains. This sequence joins TRBV28 and TRBJ1-4; the match to TRBD1 covers 7 bases. V was pared by 6 bases and J by 5 bases, with 6 bases of the junction left unmatched. The germline V gene encodes CDR1 MDHEN and CDR2 SYDVKM. The CDR3 loop spans 14 amino acids. The CDR3 loop reads CASSTGTENEKLFF. CDR3 nucleotide sequence: TGTGCCAGCAGCACCGGGACAGAGAATGAAAAACTGTTTTTT.

About this clonotype itself: This beta chain turned up in a library designed for alpha chains; as an off-target read, its abundance says little. The genes are TRBV7-8 and TRBJ2-1; 8 positions match TRBD2. The length of the CDR3 is 14 residues. CDR1 SGHVS and CDR2 FQNEAQ come from the germline V gene. V was clipped by 3 bases and J by 5 bases; unmatched bases: 3. Here the CDR3 DNA reads TGTGCCAGCAGCTTGACTAGCGTAAACAATGAGCAGTTCTTC. This gives the protein CASSLTSVNNEQFF.

On this clonotype itself: The library was built for alpha chains, so this beta chain is an off-target read and its size means little. The CDR3 coding sequence is TGCGCCAGCAGCTTGGGAAGAAATCAGCCCCAGCATTTT. Translating gives CASSLGRNQPQHF. The chain carries TRBV5-1 and TRBJ1-5; unclear D gene. The V and J ends lost 0 bases and 4 bases respectively, with 5 bases between them. Germline V lookup: CDR1 SGHRS, CDR2 YFSETQ. CDR3 length equals 13 residues. Variable domain in full (rest from reference TRBV5-1 and TRBJ1-5): KAGVTQTPRYLIKTRGQQVTLSCSPISGHRSVSWYQQTPGQGLQFLFEYFSETQRNKGNFPGRFSGRQFSNSRSEMNVSTLELGDSALYLCASSLGRNQPQHFGDGTRLSIL.

About this clonotype: This beta chain lies outside the target of a library built for alpha chains; its clone size means little. The chain couples TRBV18 to TRBJ2-1; D not resolved. Germline CDR1 and CDR2: KGHSH and LQKENI. The CDR3 has 14 amino acids. The V end was cut by 1 base, the J end by 6 bases, with 10 bases between. In DNA, the CDR3 is TGTGCCAGCTCACCACTTTACACGATCAATGAGCAGTTCTTC. Translation gives CASSPLYTINEQFF.

Concerning this clonotype: The library was built for alpha chains, so this beta chain is an off-target read and its size means little. This chain connects TRBV23-1 to TRBJ2-2, with 12 bases fitting TRBD2. TRBV23-1 is identified as an open reading frame with a role that is uncertain. This CDR3 has 18 amino acids. V gave up 3 bases and J gave up 5 bases; unmatched junction bases: 10. CDR3 amino acids: CASSHPHGLAGGTGELFF. Here the CDR3 DNA reads TGCGCCAGCAGTCATCCGCACGGGCTAGCGGGAGGGACCGGGGAGCTGTTTTTT.

Points on this clonotype: A library prepared for alpha chains yielded this beta chain as an off-target read; its size is of little meaning. The genes are TRBV7-9 and TRBJ2-3; either TRBD1 or TRBD2 may supply D (5 bases each). Per the germline V gene, CDR1 is SEHNR and CDR2 is FQNEAQ (reference sequence). There are 15 residues in the CDR3. Trimming removed 5 bases at V and 3 bases at J, with 15 bases between. The CDR3 DNA follows: TGTGCCAGCAGCAGAGGGGACGTGAGTACAGATACGCAGTATTTT. It specifies CASSRGDVSTDTQYF.

In the case of this clonotype: This beta chain represents an off-target read in a library built for alpha chains; its size is of limited meaning. The V gene is TRBV18, the J gene TRBJ2-5; tentative D call: TRBD1 (6 bases). V lost 3 bases to trimming and J lost 1 base, with 6 bases between them. CDR1 and CDR2 (germline): KGHSH, LQKENI. The CDR3 sequence is 13 residues long. This CDR3 is CASSPGAQETQYF. The CDR3 nucleotides read TGTGCCAGCTCACCGGGGGCCCAAGAGACCCAGTACTTC.

Worth noting for this clonotype: This beta chain is an unintended read in a library built for alpha chains; its size means little. This chain's CDR3 is CSATPASGITDTQYF. The CDR3 nucleotides are TGCAGTGCTACCCCCGCTAGCGGGATAACAGATACGCAGTATTTT. The chain carries TRBV20-1 and TRBJ2-3, with TRBD2 matching 9 bases. CDR3 length: 15 residues. CDR1 is DFQATT and CDR2 is SNEGSKA in the germline V gene (reference sequence). V lost 4 bases, J lost 3 bases, and 8 bases stayed unmatched.

In the case of this clonotype: With the library built for alpha chains, this beta chain is off target and its frequency is not meaningful. The chain couples TRBV2 to TRBJ2-3; D gene unclear. V shed 1 base and J shed 1 base, with 9 bases lying between them. This CDR3 is 15 amino acids long. CDR1 SNHLY and CDR2 FYNNEI come from the germline V gene. The CDR3 region is CASSEGLVGTDTQYF. The CDR3 DNA reads TGTGCCAGCAGTGAAGGCTTGGTGGGCACAGATACGCAGTATTTT.

As concerns this clonotype: Within a library made for alpha chains, this beta chain is off target, and its count is uninformative. The rearrangement links TRBV12-3 or TRBV12-4 to TRBJ2-1; 8 positions agree with TRBD1. The CDR3 loop spans 16 amino acids. The V and J ends lost 6 bases and 4 bases, in that order; junction bases with no gene match: 11. The chain's CDR3 is CASRSTGGWLYNEQFF. CDR3 nucleotide sequence: TGTGCCAGCAGATCTACAGGGGGTTGGTTATACAATGAGCAGTTCTTC.

To note about this clonotype: This beta chain is a stray read from a library made for alpha chains; its abundance is not meaningful. The chain is built from TRBV7-3 and TRBJ2-5, with D unclear. Trimming took 4 bases from V and 4 from J, leaving 10 bases between them. Germline CDR1 SGHTA, CDR2 FQGTGA. The CDR3 contains 13 residues. CDR3 sequence (DNA): TGTGCCAGCAGCTCATACAATCTAGAGACCCAGTACTTC. Translating it yields CASSSYNLETQYF.